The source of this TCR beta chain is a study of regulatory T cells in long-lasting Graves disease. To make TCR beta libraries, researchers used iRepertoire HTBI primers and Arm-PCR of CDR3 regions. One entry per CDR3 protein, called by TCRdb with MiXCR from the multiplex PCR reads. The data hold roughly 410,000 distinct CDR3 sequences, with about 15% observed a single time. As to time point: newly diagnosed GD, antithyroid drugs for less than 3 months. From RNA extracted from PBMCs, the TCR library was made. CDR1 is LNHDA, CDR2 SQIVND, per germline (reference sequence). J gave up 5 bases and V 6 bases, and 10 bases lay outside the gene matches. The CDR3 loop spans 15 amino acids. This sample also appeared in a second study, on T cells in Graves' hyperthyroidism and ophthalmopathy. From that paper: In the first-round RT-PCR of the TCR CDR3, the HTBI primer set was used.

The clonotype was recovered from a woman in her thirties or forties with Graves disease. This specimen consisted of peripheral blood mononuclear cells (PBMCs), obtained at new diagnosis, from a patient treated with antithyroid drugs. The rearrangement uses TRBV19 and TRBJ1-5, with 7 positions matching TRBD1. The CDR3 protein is CASRNRDRVDQPQHF. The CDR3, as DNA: TGTGCCAGTAGAAACAGAGACAGGGTGGATCAGCCCCAGCATTTT.